The 30 T cell receptor beta chains reported below all come from one sample, sequenced in a study of early T cells in non-severe SARS-CoV-2 infection. TCRdb reanalysed the 5' RACE reads using MiXCR and keeps one entry per CDR3 protein. Of roughly 45,000 distinct CDR3 sequences in the sample, 11% were seen once. Specimen: whole blood. The source is an adult who was a healthcare worker with PCR-confirmed SARS-CoV-2 infection or an uninfected control (not recorded which).

The chain has TRBV6-6 and TRBJ2-7; unclear D gene. The CDR3 is 16 amino acids. The germline CDR1 and CDR2 sequences are MNHNY and SVGAGI (reference sequence). Trimming pared 5 bases from V and 0 bases from J, leaving 17 bases between. CDR3 sequence reads: CASSARAPSLSYEQYF. Here the CDR3 DNA reads TGTGCCAGCAGTGCCCGGGCCCCGTCCCTCTCCTACGAGCAGTACTTC.

In this sample, this clonotype turned up many times. The chain links TRBV12-3 or TRBV12-4 to TRBJ2-3; 9 bases are a match to TRBD2. Trimming cost V 5 bases and J 6 bases; bases outside gene matches: 6. The CDR3 spans 14 residues. CDR3 DNA: TGTGCCAGCAGTCGTAGCGGGAGACCCGATACGCAGTATTTT. Its translation: CASSRSGRPDTQYF.

This clonotype was counted at least ten times. V gene TRBV6-2 or TRBV6-3 combines with J gene TRBJ1-2, with a possible D match to TRBD1 (5 bases). CDR3 size: 13 residues. V gave up 6 bases and J gave up 4 bases, with 12 bases separating them. The germline gives CDR1 MNHEY, CDR2 SVGEGT. CDR3 nucleotides: TGTGCCAGCAGCCCGCGGGGGACCTATGGCTACACCTTC. Its translation: CASSPRGTYGYTF.

At least ten counts were recorded for this clonotype. V usage is TRBV2 and J usage is TRBJ2-5; 7 bases align to TRBD1. The CDR3 has 14 amino acids. V shed 3 bases and J 4 bases; nucleotides not matched to a gene: 5. The germline CDR1 and CDR2 sequences are SNHLY and FYNNEI. This CDR3 reads CASSDSYRGETQYF. CDR3 sequence (DNA): TGTGCCAGCAGTGATAGCTACAGGGGAGAGACCCAGTACTTC.

This chain links TRBV27 with TRBJ1-1; D is possibly TRBD1 (6 bases). V lost 4 bases, J lost 2 bases, and 11 bases lay in between. The CDR3 has 14 residues. CDR1 MNHEY and CDR2 SMNVEV come from the germline V gene (reference sequence). Here the CDR3 reads CASSYGTPNTEAFF. CDR3 in DNA: TGTGCCAGCAGTTATGGGACACCCAACACTGAAGCTTTCTTT.

The chain uses TRBV5-6 and TRBJ2-7, with D tentatively TRBD1 or TRBD2 (5 bases each). V lost 4 bases to trimming and J lost 0 bases, with 14 bases between them. This CDR3 is built from 15 residues. Germline V lookup: CDR1 SGHDT, CDR2 YYEEEE. In nucleotides, the CDR3 is TGTGCCAGCAGCACATCCGGGACCGGCTCCTACGAGCAGTACTTC. Translated, it gives CASSTSGTGSYEQYF. Based on the CDR3 plus reference TRBV5-6 and TRBJ2-7, the full variable domain is DAGVTQSPTHLIKTRGQQVTLRCSPKSGHDTVSWYQQALGQGPQFIFQYYEEEERQRGNFPDRFSGHQFPNYSSELNVNALLLGDSALYLCASSTSGTGSYEQYFGPGTRLTVT.

The chain carries TRBV6-5 and TRBJ1-1, with D hard to call. CDR3 length: 14 residues. The V gene lost 1 base and the J gene lost 0 bases, with 6 bases spanning the gap. Per the germline V gene, CDR1 is MNHEY and CDR2 is SVGAGI. The CDR3 reads CASSYWGLNTEAFF. For the CDR3, the DNA is TGTGCCAGCAGTTACTGGGGATTGAACACTGAAGCTTTCTTT.

The table lists this clonotype with many counts. The rearrangement links TRBV9 to TRBJ2-3; a possible D gene is TRBD1 (6 bases). This CDR3 is built from 15 residues. Deletions cut 4 bases from V and 4 bases from J, with 16 bases between. Germline-derived CDR1 and CDR2 are SGDLS and YYNGEE. CDR3 sequence (DNA): TGTGCCAGCAGCTCCCTACTAGAGGGGGCAGATACGCAGTATTTT. Protein: CASSSLLEGADTQYF.

The J gene is TRBJ2-1, the V gene TRBV6-5, with D perhaps TRBD2 (5 bases). The CDR3 consists of 13 residues. With 6 bases removed from V and 4 bases from J, the gap between germline ends came to 10 bases. Germline V lookup: CDR1 MNHEY, CDR2 SVGAGI. The CDR3 reads CASSPTRYNEQFF. As DNA, the CDR3 is TGTGCCAGCAGCCCCACTAGATACAATGAGCAGTTCTTC.

The chain carries TRBV7-2 and TRBJ2-3, with 13 nucleotides matching TRBD2. V lost 5 bases, J lost 5 bases, and 7 bases stayed unmatched. This CDR3 spans 16 amino acids. Looked up from germline, CDR1 is SGHTA and CDR2 is FQGNSA. DNA for the CDR3: TGTGCCAGCAGCGTACTAGCGGGAGGGCCGGGAGATACGCAGTATTTT. Encoded protein: CASSVLAGGPGDTQYF.

This clonotype was recorded at least ten times. The rearrangement uses TRBV29-1 and TRBJ2-7; weak D call: TRBD1 (6 bases). The length of the CDR3 is 12 residues. V was shortened by 3 bases and J by 7 bases, with 13 bases between the two germline ends. Looked up from germline, CDR1 is SQVTM and CDR2 is ANQGSEA. CDR3 in amino acids: CSVEDGTREQYF. DNA for the CDR3: TGCAGCGTTGAGGACGGGACACGAGAGCAGTACTTC.

This clonotype is categorized as medium-sized. V usage is TRBV29-1 and J usage is TRBJ1-1, with 8 bases that match TRBD1. In germline, CDR1 is SQVTM, CDR2 ANQGSEA. CDR3 length: 13 residues. Germline trimming cut 6 bases from V and 6 bases from J; bases unmatched to any gene: 9. Here the CDR3 reads CSVETGQEAEAFF. CDR3 nucleotides: TGCAGCGTGGAGACGGGACAGGAGGCTGAAGCTTTCTTT.

There are a few counts of this clonotype. The V gene is TRBV7-8, the J gene TRBJ2-5; D is possibly TRBD1 (5 bases). Trimming left V 1 base short and J 0 bases short, with 15 bases between. Germline CDR1 reads SGHVS; CDR2 reads FQNEAQ. This CDR3 region has 17 residues. The CDR3 DNA reads TGTGCCAGCAGCTTAGTTTCTTGGGGCGCACACCAAGAGACCCAGTACTTC. This sequence encodes CASSLVSWGAHQETQYF.

Ten or more counts support this clonotype. V is TRBV7-6 and J is TRBJ2-1; possibly TRBD1 for D (5 bases). Germline V gene sequence: CDR1 SGHVS, CDR2 FNYEAQ. V lost 7 bases and J 3 bases, leaving 7 bases between the germline ends. The CDR3 is made up of 12 amino acids. The chain's CDR3 is CASTDSYNEQFF. The DNA for the CDR3 is TGTGCCAGCACTGACAGCTACAATGAGCAGTTCTTC.

This clonotype was seen repeatedly, ten times or more. The genes are TRBV28 and TRBJ2-7; the D is unclear. The germline V gene encodes CDR1 MDHEN and CDR2 SYDVKM. The CDR3 has 12 amino acids. Between the trimmed V and J ends, which lost 6 bases and 6 bases, there was a span of 12 bases. CDR3 DNA: TGTGCCAGCAGCCTTCGTATCTCCGAGCAGTACTTC. This gives the protein CASSLRISEQYF.

The rearrangement uses TRBV29-1 and TRBJ1-2; TRBD1 is a possible D gene (6 bases). Germline V gives CDR1 SQVTM, CDR2 ANQGSEA. V lost 3 bases, J lost 1 base, and 15 bases lay in between. The CDR3 has 15 amino acids. CDR3 amino acids: CSVDGVQGDNYGYTF. The CDR3 bases are TGCAGCGTTGATGGCGTACAGGGAGATAACTATGGCTACACCTTC.

This clonotype has at least ten counts. Here the CDR3 DNA reads TGCAGTGCCTTAGGTGCACTAGCGGGGAACCAAGAGACCCAGTACTTC. Translated: CSALGALAGNQETQYF. V and J are TRBV20-1 and TRBJ2-5; 10 bases are a match to TRBD2. This CDR3 has 16 amino acids. Germline values: CDR1 DFQATT, CDR2 SNEGSKA (reference sequence). V lost 6 bases to trimming and J lost 0 bases; unmatched junction nucleotides: 10.

V gene TRBV28 combines with J gene TRBJ1-5; maybe TRBD1 (6 bases). V gave up 5 bases and J gave up 0 bases, with 14 bases separating them. This CDR3 contains 16 residues. CDR1 and CDR2 (germline): MDHEN, SYDVKM. CDR3 protein: CASSTPAQGSNQPQHF. The CDR3 DNA reads TGTGCCAGCAGTACACCCGCACAGGGTAGCAATCAGCCCCAGCATTTT. Variable domain in full (rest from reference TRBV28 and TRBJ1-5): DVKVTQSSRYLVKRTGEKVFLECVQDMDHENMFWYRQDPGLGLRLIYFSYDVKMKEKGDIPEGYSVSREKKERFSLILESASTNQTSMYLCASSTPAQGSNQPQHFGDGTRLSIL.

This clonotype has only a few counts. This chain joins TRBV27 and TRBJ2-2, with D unresolved. V dropped 5 bases and J dropped 3 bases, with 4 bases sitting between them. Germline V gives CDR1 MNHEY, CDR2 SMNVEV (reference sequence). The CDR3 consists of 12 residues. The CDR3 sequence is CASSRDTGELFF. DNA for the CDR3: TGTGCCAGCAGTCGCGACACCGGGGAGCTGTTTTTT.

V is TRBV25-1 and J is TRBJ1-5; no clear D. This CDR3 contains 14 residues. V was pared by 2 bases and J by 7 bases, with 12 bases between. CDR1 is MGHDK, CDR2 SYGVNS, per germline. The CDR3 region is CASSEIGVFQPQHF. CDR3 nucleotide sequence: TGTGCCAGCAGTGAAATCGGGGTTTTCCAGCCCCAGCATTTT.

This clonotype appeared many times. The V gene is TRBV24-1, the J gene TRBJ2-3, with a weak D call TRBD1 (6 bases). The V gene's germline CDR1 is KGHDR and CDR2 SFDVKD. Between the trimmed V and J ends, which lost 4 bases and 7 bases, there was a span of 11 bases. The CDR3 extends over 13 amino acids. DNA of the CDR3: TGTGCCACCAGTGAACAGGGTTTGTATACGCAGTATTTT. Translation gives CATSEQGLYTQYF.

This clonotype appeared many times. The chain uses TRBV29-1 and TRBJ1-1; D not certain. In germline, CDR1 is SQVTM, CDR2 ANQGSEA. V lost 6 bases to trimming and J lost 7 bases, with 9 bases between them. CDR3 length: 10 residues. CDR3 in DNA: TGCAGCGTCGGATTTGATGAAGCTTTCTTT. Translating it yields CSVGFDEAFF.

This clonotype was observed many times. The chain uses TRBV7-3 and TRBJ2-1; 7 bases agree with TRBD2. The CDR3 spans 13 residues. V trimming: 2 bases; J trimming: 9 bases; junction bases outside the gene matches: 4. Germline CDR1 SGHTA, CDR2 FQGTGA. The CDR3 here is CASSLSSGGEQFF. Here the CDR3 DNA reads TGTGCCAGCAGCTTATCTAGCGGCGGTGAGCAGTTCTTC.

This clonotype was counted at least ten times. This chain connects TRBV6-5 to TRBJ2-5; 14 nucleotides align to TRBD2. Looked up from germline, CDR1 is MNHEY and CDR2 is SVGAGI. The CDR3 runs 16 residues. V shed 2 bases, J shed 6 bases, and the junction held 5 bases outside the gene matches. The CDR3 sequence: CASSYTGLAGGKTQYF. For the CDR3, the DNA is TGTGCCAGCAGTTACACCGGACTAGCGGGAGGAAAGACCCAGTACTTC.

This chain connects TRBV28 to TRBJ2-7; D is uncertain. The CDR3 has 11 residues. V lost 6 bases and J 7 bases, leaving 10 bases between the germline ends. From germline, CDR1 is MDHEN and CDR2 SYDVKM. CDR3 protein: CASSQLREQYF. CDR3 nucleotide sequence: TGTGCCAGCAGCCAATTGCGGGAGCAGTACTTC.

This clonotype was seen a few times. V and J are TRBV20-1 and TRBJ2-3; D is perhaps TRBD1 or TRBD2 (5 bases each). This CDR3 has 14 amino acids. Germline CDR1 and CDR2: DFQATT and SNEGSKA (reference sequence). CDR3 amino acids: CRVPSGRGADTQYF. The CDR3, as DNA: TGCAGAGTTCCTAGTGGGAGAGGGGCAGATACGCAGTATTTT.

This clonotype was counted between two and nine times. CDR3 in amino acids: CASRLGQGNYGYTF. CDR3 DNA: TGTGCCAGCAGACTTGGACAGGGGAACTATGGCTACACCTTC. The V call is TRBV12-3 or TRBV12-4, the J call TRBJ1-2; 9 nucleotides agree with TRBD1. Trimming cost V 6 bases and J 2 bases; bases outside gene matches: 4. The CDR3 loop spans 14 amino acids.

This clonotype was recorded at least ten times. The chain employs TRBV7-9 and TRBJ2-6; D unclear. This CDR3 comprises 11 residues. Per the germline V gene, CDR1 is SEHNR and CDR2 is FQNEAQ (reference sequence). The CDR3 protein is CAGIGANVLTF. The CDR3 DNA sequence: TGTGCAGGGATCGGGGCCAACGTCCTGACTTTC.

The chain uses TRBV27 and TRBJ2-7; tentatively, D is TRBD2 (5 bases). CDR1 is MNHEY, CDR2 SMNVEV, per germline (reference sequence). This CDR3 region has 16 residues. Trimming stripped 4 bases from V and 5 bases from J, with 21 bases between. The CDR3 nucleotides read TGTGCCAGCAGTTCCAAACGACGAGGGTCCGTGAACGAGCAGTACTTC. Translation gives CASSSKRRGSVNEQYF.

This clonotype was seen ten or more times. The gene calls are TRBV20-1 and TRBJ2-4; D unresolved. V lost 3 bases and J lost 0, with 6 bases in between. Germline V gene lookup returns CDR1 DFQATT and CDR2 SNEGSKA (reference sequence). This CDR3 spans 13 amino acids. The CDR3 nucleotides read TGCAGTGCTAGGACCGGAGCCAAAAACATTCAGTACTTC. Its protein product is CSARTGAKNIQYF.